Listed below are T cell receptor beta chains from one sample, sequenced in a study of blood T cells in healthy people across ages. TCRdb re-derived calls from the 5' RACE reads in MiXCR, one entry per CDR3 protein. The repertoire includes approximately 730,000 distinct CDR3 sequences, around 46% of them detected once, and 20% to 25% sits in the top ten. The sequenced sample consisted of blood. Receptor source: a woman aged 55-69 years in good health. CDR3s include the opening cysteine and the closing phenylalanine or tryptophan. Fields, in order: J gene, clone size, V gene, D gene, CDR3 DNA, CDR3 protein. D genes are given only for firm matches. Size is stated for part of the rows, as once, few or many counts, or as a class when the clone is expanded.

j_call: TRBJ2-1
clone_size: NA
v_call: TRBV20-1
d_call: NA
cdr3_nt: TGCAGTGCTAGAGATCCCAGGGAGCAGTTCTTC
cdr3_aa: CSARDPREQFF

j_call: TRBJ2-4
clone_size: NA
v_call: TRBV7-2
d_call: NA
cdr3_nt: TGTGCCAGCAGCTTAGCTATACTAGGGGCGGACGGGCAGTACTTC
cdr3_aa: CASSLAILGADGQYF

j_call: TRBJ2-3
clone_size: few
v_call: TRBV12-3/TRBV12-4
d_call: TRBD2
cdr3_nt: TGTGCCAGCAGTTTACTGCTAGCGGGGGGGAGCACAGATACGCAGTATTTT
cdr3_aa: CASSLLLAGGSTDTQYF

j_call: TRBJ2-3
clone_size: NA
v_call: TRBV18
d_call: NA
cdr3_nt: TGTGCCAGCTCACAGCAAGGTAACACAGATACGCAGTATTTT
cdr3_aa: CASSQQGNTDTQYF

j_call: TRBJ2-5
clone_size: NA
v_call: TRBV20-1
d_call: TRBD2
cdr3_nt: TGCAGTGCTAGTATTCCGGGAGGGGATGAGCAGTACTTC
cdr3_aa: CSASIPGGDEQYF

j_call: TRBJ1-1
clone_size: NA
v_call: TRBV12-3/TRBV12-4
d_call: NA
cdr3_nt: TGTGCCAGCAGTCCGATGGACGGCGGGAACACTGAAACTTTCTTT
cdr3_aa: CASSPMDGGNTETFF

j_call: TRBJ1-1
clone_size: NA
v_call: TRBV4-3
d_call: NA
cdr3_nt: TGCGCCAGCAGCCACAGGGGCCCTGCCGACGGAGCTTTCTTT
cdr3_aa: CASSHRGPADGAFF

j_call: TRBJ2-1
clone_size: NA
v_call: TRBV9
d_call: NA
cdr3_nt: TGTGCCAGCAGCCCCCGGGGAGGTATCACCTACAATGAGCAGTTCTTC
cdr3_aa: CASSPRGGITYNEQFF

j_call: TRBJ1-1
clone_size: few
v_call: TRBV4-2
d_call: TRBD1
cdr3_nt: TGTGCCAGCAGCAGGGGACAGGGGGAAACTGAAGCTTTCTTT
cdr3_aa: CASSRGQGETEAFF

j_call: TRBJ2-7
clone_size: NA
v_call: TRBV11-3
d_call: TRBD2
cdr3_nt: TGTGCCAGCAGCTATGGACTAGCGGGAGGTTCCAATGAGCAGTACTTC
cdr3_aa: CASSYGLAGGSNEQYF

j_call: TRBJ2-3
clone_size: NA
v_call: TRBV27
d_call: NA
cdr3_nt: TGTGCCAGCAGTGCACTCGACGGCCCTGATACGCAGTATTTT
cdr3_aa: CASSALDGPDTQYF

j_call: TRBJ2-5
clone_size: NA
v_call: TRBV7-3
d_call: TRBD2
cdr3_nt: TGTGCCAGCAGCAAATTAGCGGGGGGGCCGCAAGAGACCCAGTACTTC
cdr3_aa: CASSKLAGGPQETQYF

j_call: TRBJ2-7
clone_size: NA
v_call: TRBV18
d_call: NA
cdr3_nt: TGTGCCAGCTCACCGGCAGGAAACGAGCAGTACTTC
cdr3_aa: CASSPAGNEQYF

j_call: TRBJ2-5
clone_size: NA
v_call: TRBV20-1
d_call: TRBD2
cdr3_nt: TGCAGTGCTAGAGATAACGGACTAGATTTCGGAGAGACCCAGTACTTC
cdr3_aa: CSARDNGLDFGETQYF

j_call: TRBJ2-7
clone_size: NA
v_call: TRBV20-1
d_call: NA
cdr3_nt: TGCAGTGCTAGAGTAAGGGGTCTCGTCGAGCAGTACTTC
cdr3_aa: CSARVRGLVEQYF

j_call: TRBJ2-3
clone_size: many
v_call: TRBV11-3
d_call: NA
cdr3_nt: TGTGCCAGCAGCACCTCGAGGGGCACAGATACGCAGTATTTT
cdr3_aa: CASSTSRGTDTQYF